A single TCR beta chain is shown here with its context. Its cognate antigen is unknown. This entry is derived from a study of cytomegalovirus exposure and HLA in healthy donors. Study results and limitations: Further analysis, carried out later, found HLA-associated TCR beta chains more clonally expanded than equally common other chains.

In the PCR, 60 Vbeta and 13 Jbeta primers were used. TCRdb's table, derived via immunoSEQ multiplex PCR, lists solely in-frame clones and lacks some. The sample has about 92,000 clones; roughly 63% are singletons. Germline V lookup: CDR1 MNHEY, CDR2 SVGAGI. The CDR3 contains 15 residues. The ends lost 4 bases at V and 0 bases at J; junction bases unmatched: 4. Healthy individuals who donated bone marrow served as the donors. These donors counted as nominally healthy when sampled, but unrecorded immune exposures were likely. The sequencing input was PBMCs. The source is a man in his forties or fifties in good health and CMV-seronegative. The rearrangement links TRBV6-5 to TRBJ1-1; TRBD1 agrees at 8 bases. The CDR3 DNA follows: TGTGCCAGCAGTTGGACAGGGCAAATGAACACTGAAGCTTTCTTT. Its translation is CASSWTGQMNTEAFF.